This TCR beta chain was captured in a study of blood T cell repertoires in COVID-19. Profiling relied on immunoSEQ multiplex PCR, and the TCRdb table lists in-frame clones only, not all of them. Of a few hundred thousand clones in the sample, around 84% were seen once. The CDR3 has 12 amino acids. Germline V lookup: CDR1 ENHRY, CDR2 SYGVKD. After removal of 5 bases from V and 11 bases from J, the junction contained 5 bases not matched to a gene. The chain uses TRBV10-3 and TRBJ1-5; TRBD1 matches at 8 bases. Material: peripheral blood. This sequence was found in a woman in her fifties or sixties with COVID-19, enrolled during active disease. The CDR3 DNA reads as TGTGCCATCAGTCCGACAGGGGAGGCCCAGCATTTT. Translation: CAISPTGEAQHF.